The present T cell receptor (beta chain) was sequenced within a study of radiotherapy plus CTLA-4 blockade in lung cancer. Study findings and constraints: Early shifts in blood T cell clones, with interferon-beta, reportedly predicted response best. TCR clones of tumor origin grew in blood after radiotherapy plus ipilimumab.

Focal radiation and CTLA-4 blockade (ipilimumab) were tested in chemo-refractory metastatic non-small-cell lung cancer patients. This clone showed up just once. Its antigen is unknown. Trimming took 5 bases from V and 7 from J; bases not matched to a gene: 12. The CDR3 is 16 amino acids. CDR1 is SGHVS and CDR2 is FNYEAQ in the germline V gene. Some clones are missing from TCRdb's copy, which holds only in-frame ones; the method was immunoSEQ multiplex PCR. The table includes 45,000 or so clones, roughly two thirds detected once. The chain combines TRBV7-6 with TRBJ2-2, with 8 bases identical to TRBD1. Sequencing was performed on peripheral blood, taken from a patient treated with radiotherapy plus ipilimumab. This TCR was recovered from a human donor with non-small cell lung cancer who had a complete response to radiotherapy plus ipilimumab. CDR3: CASSPLQGGGRGELFF. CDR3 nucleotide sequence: TGTGCCAGCAGCCCCTTACAGGGGGGAGGCCGCGGGGAGCTGTTTTTT. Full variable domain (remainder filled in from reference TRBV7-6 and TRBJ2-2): GAGVSQSPRYKVTKRGQDVALRCDPISGHVSLYWYRQALGQGPEFLTYFNYEAQQDKSGLPNDRFSAERPEGSISTLTIQRTEQRDSAMYRCASSPLQGGGRGELFFGEGSRLTVL.